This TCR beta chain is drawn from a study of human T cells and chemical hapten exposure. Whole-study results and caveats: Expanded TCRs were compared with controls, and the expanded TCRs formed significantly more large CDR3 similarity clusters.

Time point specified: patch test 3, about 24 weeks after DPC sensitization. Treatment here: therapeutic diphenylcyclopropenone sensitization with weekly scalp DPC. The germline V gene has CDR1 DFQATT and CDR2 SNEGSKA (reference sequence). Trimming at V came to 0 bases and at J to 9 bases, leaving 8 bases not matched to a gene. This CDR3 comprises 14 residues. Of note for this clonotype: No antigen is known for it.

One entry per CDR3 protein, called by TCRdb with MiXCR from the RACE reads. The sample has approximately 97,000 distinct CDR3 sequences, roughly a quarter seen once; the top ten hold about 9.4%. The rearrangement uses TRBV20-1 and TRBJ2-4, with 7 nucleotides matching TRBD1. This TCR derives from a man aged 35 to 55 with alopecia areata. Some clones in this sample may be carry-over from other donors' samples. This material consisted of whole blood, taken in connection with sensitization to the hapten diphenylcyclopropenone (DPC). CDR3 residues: CSARDTGRGFIQYF. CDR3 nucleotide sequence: TGCAGTGCTAGAGATACGGGCAGGGGGTTCATTCAGTACTTC.